These 13 T cell receptor beta chains were all obtained from the same sample, sequenced in a study of CD8 T cells in Susac syndrome. Random hexamers were used to reverse transcribe the RNA input (0.5 to 1 ug). TCRdb re-called the immunoSEQ multiplex PCR reads through MiXCR, storing one row per CDR3 protein. Of about 180,000 distinct CDR3 sequences listed, more than 95% are singletons. The sequenced material came from CD4+ T cells from PBMCs. The receptors come from a human donor with Susac syndrome.

The chain combines TRBV30 with TRBJ1-1; no definite D call. Trimming stripped 0 bases from V and 8 bases from J, with 7 bases between. Germline V gene sequence: CDR1 GTSNPN, CDR2 SVGIG (reference sequence). CDR3 length: 11 amino acids. CDR3 in amino acids: CAWSVLGEAFF. In nucleotides, the CDR3 is TGTGCCTGGAGTGTACTGGGGGAAGCTTTCTTT.

The chain employs TRBV3-1 and TRBJ2-1, with D perhaps TRBD2 (5 bases). The CDR3 extends over 13 amino acids. V was pared by 2 bases and J by 5 bases, with 7 bases between. CDR1 is LGHDT and CDR2 is YNNKEL in the germline V gene (reference sequence). CDR3 residues: CASSQRGHNEQFF. CDR3 in DNA: TGTGCCAGCAGCCAAAGAGGGCACAATGAGCAGTTCTTC.

There are a few counts of this clonotype. V and J are TRBV15 and TRBJ1-5; TRBD1 matches 8 bases. The CDR3 has 15 amino acids. The germline CDR1 and CDR2 sequences are LNHNV and YYDKDF (reference sequence). Germline trimming cut 0 bases from V and 4 bases from J; bases unmatched to any gene: 2. The CDR3 nucleotides are TGTGCCACCAGCAGAGAGAGGGACAGGAATCAGCCCCAGCATTTT. Its protein is CATSRERDRNQPQHF.

This chain joins TRBV7-2 and TRBJ2-7; D is ambiguous. V was trimmed by 4 bases and J by 7 bases, leaving 8 bases between them. CDR3 length: 11 residues. From germline, CDR1 is SGHTA and CDR2 FQGNSA. This CDR3 reads CASSYLLEQYF. Written as DNA, the CDR3 is TGTGCCAGCAGCTATCTACTGGAGCAGTACTTC.

V and J are TRBV24-1 and TRBJ2-5; TRBD2 matches at 9 bases. The CDR3 loop spans 16 amino acids. J gave up 4 bases and V 3 bases, and 8 bases lay outside the gene matches. CDR1 is KGHDR and CDR2 is SFDVKD in the germline V gene. CDR3 residues: CATSDATGLAGETQYF. The CDR3 region has the DNA TGTGCCACCAGTGATGCCACGGGACTAGCCGGAGAGACCCAGTACTTC.

This chain uses TRBV29-1 with TRBJ1-2; D gene uncertain. CDR1 and CDR2 from the germline V gene are SQVTM and ANQGSEA. The CDR3 has 14 residues. Trimming left V 4 bases short and J 6 bases short, with 18 bases between. CDR3 DNA sequence: TGCAGCGTTGTATGGGCAGTGAGGCTGCATGGCTACACCTTC. It is translated as CSVVWAVRLHGYTF. Drawing the rest from reference TRBV29-1 and TRBJ1-2, the complete variable domain is SAVISQKPSRDICQRGTSLTIQCQVDSQVTMMFWYRQQPGQSLTLIATANQGSEATYESGFVIDKFPISRPNLTFSTLTVSNMSPEDSSIYLCSVVWAVRLHGYTFGSGTRLTVV.

The CDR3: CASSLSGRWSDQPQHF. In DNA form, the CDR3 reads TGTGCCAGCAGTTTATCAGGGCGGTGGAGTGATCAGCCCCAGCATTTT. The chain has TRBV28 and TRBJ1-5, with D maybe TRBD1 (5 bases). The CDR3 loop spans 16 amino acids. The V and J ends lost 1 base and 5 bases respectively, with 15 bases between them. Germline CDR1 and CDR2: MDHEN and SYDVKM.

The chain carries TRBV19 and TRBJ1-4, with D unclear. Germline V lookup: CDR1 LNHDA, CDR2 SQIVND (reference sequence). The CDR3 loop spans 15 amino acids. Trimming left V 6 bases short and J 1 base short, with 12 bases between. The CDR3 loop is CASRRTLGTNEKLFF. CDR3 nucleotides: TGTGCCAGTAGACGGACCCTTGGAACTAATGAAAAACTGTTTTTT. Supplemented by reference TRBV19 and TRBJ1-4, the full variable domain reads DGGITQSPKYLFRKEGQNVTLSCEQNLNHDAMYWYRQDPGQGLRLIYYSQIVNDFQKGDIAEGYSVSREKKESFPLTVTSAQKNPTAFYLCASRRTLGTNEKLFFGSGTQLSVL.

The gene calls are TRBV28 and TRBJ2-7; D is undetermined. The CDR3 has 14 amino acids. Trimming shortened V by 6 bases and J by 3 bases, and 15 bases separated the two germline ends. Per germline, CDR1 MDHEN and CDR2 SYDVKM. This CDR3 reads CASSAPHGDYEQYV. The CDR3 nucleotides read TGTGCCAGCAGCGCCCCTCACGGTGACTACGAGCAGTACGTC.

Comment on this clonotype: At one boundary the junction diverges from the germline segment, which might be a read error. This rearrangement joins TRBV30 to TRBJ1-1, with TRBD1 matching 8 bases. The CDR3 is made up of 14 amino acids. Germline V gives CDR1 GTSNPN, CDR2 SVGIG (reference sequence). The CDR3 reads CAWSRGQANSEAFF. The CDR3 DNA reads as TGTGCCTGGAGTAGGGGACAGGCCAACAGTGAAGCTTTCTTT.

The chain couples TRBV30 to TRBJ2-2, with D tentatively TRBD1 (6 bases). The V and J ends lost 1 base and 4 bases respectively, with 16 bases between them. The CDR3 is made up of 16 amino acids. Germline-derived CDR1 and CDR2 are GTSNPN and SVGIG (reference sequence). The CDR3 loop is CAWSGLQGWATGELFF. CDR3 coding DNA: TGTGCCTGGAGTGGATTACAGGGATGGGCCACCGGGGAGCTGTTTTTT.

Written as DNA, the CDR3 is TGTGCCTGGAGTGCTCCTTTTAGTTGGGTCTCGGGGGAGGTGGAAAACGAGCAGTACTTC. It yields the protein CAWSAPFSWVSGEVENEQYF. The chain employs TRBV30 and TRBJ2-7; weak D call: TRBD2 (6 bases). Germline CDR1 is GTSNPN and CDR2 is SVGIG (reference sequence). The CDR3 extends over 20 amino acids. Trimming shortened V by 1 base and J by 5 bases, and 33 bases separated the two germline ends.

The chain has TRBV25-1 and TRBJ1-1, with D maybe TRBD1 (6 bases). This CDR3 contains 16 residues. The germline V and J ends were trimmed by 6 bases and 1 base, with 18 bases remaining between them. Germline V gene sequence: CDR1 MGHDK, CDR2 SYGVNS. CDR3 bases: TGTGCCAGCAGGAGCACTCCGGGACAAGGGAACACTGAAGCTTTCTTT. Translated: CASRSTPGQGNTEAFF.